This entry concerns a single TCR beta chain. Its antigen remains unidentified. This specimen comes from a study of PD-1 blockade in mismatch repair-deficient tumors. The data were produced by immunoSEQ multiplex PCR, yet TCRdb's version contains in-frame clones alone and is incomplete. The sample includes 100,000 to 150,000 clones, 70% to 90% of them seen just once. Notes on the study in general: Tumor-resident clones, often undetectable pretreatment in blood, expanded then contracted after pembrolizumab.

Mismatch repair deficiency was confirmed in all patients, by PCR or immunohistochemistry. TCRs were sequenced from a few patients responding to pembrolizumab. The TCR originated in an adult with mismatch repair-deficient cancer. Here the sequenced sample was peripheral blood, taken 44 weeks after starting pembrolizumab.

The CDR3 loop is CSAGTSGSGFF. CDR3 sequence (DNA): TGCAGCGCAGGGACTAGCGGGAGTGGTTTCTTC. The chain links TRBV29-1 to TRBJ2-1, with TRBD2 identical over 14 bases. Trimming took 7 bases from V and 16 from J; bases not matched to a gene: 6. Germline-derived CDR1 and CDR2 are SQVTM and ANQGSEA. The CDR3 has 11 amino acids.